Sequencing of this T cell receptor beta chain was carried out in a study of blood T cell repertoires in COVID-19. V lost 8 bases, J lost 5 bases, and 13 bases lay in between. CDR3 length: 13 residues. Germline values: CDR1 LGHDT, CDR2 YNNKEL (reference sequence). Symptom resolution, clearance, or two negative PCRs marked the recovered donors of Cohort 3. Method: immunoSEQ multiplex PCR; TCRdb's copy keeps in-frame clones and lacks some. The sample shows 180,000 or so clones, around four fifths of them seen only once. Source material: PBMCs or T cells enriched from blood (not recorded which). This sequence was found in a woman aged 60-75 years who had recovered from COVID-19. The chain links TRBV3-1 (or the pseudogene TRBV3-2) to TRBJ2-1; possibly TRBD2 for D (6 bases). The CDR3 reads CASLGLDNNEQFF. The CDR3 region has the DNA TGTGCCAGCCTGGGACTGGATAACAATGAGCAGTTCTTC.